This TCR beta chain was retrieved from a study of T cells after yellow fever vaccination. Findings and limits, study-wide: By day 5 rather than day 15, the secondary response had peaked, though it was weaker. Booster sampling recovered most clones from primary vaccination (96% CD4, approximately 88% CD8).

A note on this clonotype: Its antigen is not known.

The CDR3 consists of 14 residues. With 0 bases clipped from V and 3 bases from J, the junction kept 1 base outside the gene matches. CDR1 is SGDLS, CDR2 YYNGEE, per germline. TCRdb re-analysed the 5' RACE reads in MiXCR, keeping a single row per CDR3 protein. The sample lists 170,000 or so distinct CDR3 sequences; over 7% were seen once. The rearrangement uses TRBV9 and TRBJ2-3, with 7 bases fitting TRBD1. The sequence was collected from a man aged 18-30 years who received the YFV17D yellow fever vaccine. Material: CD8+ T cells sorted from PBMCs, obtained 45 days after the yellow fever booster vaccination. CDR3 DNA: TGTGCCAGCAGCGTAGCACAGGGGACAGATACGCAGTATTTT. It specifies CASSVAQGTDTQYF.